The 3 T cell receptor beta chains below all came from one sample that was sequenced in a study of regulatory T cells in long-lasting Graves disease. The TCR beta library used iRepertoire HTBI primers with Arm-PCR amplification of CDR3. TCRdb used MiXCR to reprocess the multiplex PCR reads, holding one entry per CDR3 protein. The sample records around 500,000 distinct CDR3 sequences, about 16% being singletons. Time point reported: newly diagnosed GD, antithyroid drugs for less than 3 months. RNA from PBMCs was the source of the TCR library. This sample was shared with a second study, whose subject was T cells in Graves' hyperthyroidism and ophthalmopathy.

Sequencing was performed on peripheral blood mononuclear cells (PBMCs), taken at new diagnosis, from a patient treated with antithyroid drugs. Receptors were obtained from a woman aged 40-65 years with Graves disease.

The sample holds many counts of this clonotype. V gene TRBV11-2 combines with J gene TRBJ1-1; D is ambiguous. Germline-derived CDR1 and CDR2 are SGHAT and FQNNGV. This CDR3 spans 13 amino acids. V lost 2 bases and J 3 bases, leaving 7 bases between the germline ends. CDR3 region: CASSLPGYTEAFF. The CDR3 DNA reads TGTGCCAGCAGCTTACCGGGTTACACTGAAGCTTTCTTT. Full variable domain (remainder filled in from reference TRBV11-2 and TRBJ1-1): EAGVAQSPRYKIIEKRQSVAFWCNPISGHATLYWYQQILGQGPKLLIQFQNNGVVDDSQLPKDRFSAERLKGVDSTLKIQPAKLEDSAVYLCASSLPGYTEAFFGQGTRLTVV.

V is TRBV15 and J is TRBJ1-1; no clear D gene. This CDR3 is 17 amino acids long. V was clipped by 0 bases and J by 0 bases, with 14 bases between them. Per germline, CDR1 LNHNV and CDR2 YYDKDF (reference sequence). This CDR3 reads CATSRDHPEGMNTEAFF. The DNA of the CDR3 is TGTGCCACCAGCAGAGATCATCCGGAAGGCATGAACACTGAAGCTTTCTTT.

The gene calls are TRBV2 and TRBJ1-4; possible D gene TRBD1, 5 bases. CDR1 and CDR2 from the germline V gene are SNHLY and FYNNEI. CDR3 length: 13 amino acids. V was shortened by 7 bases and J by 4 bases, with 10 bases between the two germline ends. The CDR3 loop is CASNRDFNEKLFF. Written as DNA, the CDR3 is TGTGCCAGCAACCGGGACTTTAATGAAAAACTGTTTTTT.